These 23 T cell receptor beta chains came from one sample sequenced in a study of T cell responses to AZD1222 COVID-19 vaccine. Libraries were prepared by immunoSEQ multiplex PCR; TCRdb keeps only in-frame clonotypes and omits some of them. The sample has 90,000 to 100,000 clones, 75% to 90% seen once. The sequences come from peripheral blood, collected on day 0 of AZD1222 vaccination. Receptors were obtained from an adult in good health.

There are a few counts of this clone. The V gene is TRBV9, the J gene TRBJ2-2, with D possibly being TRBD2 (6 bases). CDR3 length: 14 amino acids. V lost 3 bases to trimming and J lost 6 bases, with 12 bases between them. CDR1 is SGDLS and CDR2 is YYNGEE in the germline V gene. The CDR3 DNA follows: TGTGCCAGCAGCGAACGACTAGATCCCGGGGAGCTGTTTTTT. Translating it yields CASSERLDPGELFF.

The genes are TRBV28 and TRBJ1-6; weak D call: TRBD1 (6 bases). With 7 bases removed from V and 7 bases from J, the gap between germline ends came to 17 bases. The CDR3 runs 15 residues. CDR1 MDHEN and CDR2 SYDVKM come from the germline V gene. The CDR3 region is CASTLGRGENSPLHF. Written as DNA, the CDR3 is TGTGCCAGCACCCTGGGCAGGGGTGAGAATTCACCCCTCCACTTT. Using reference TRBV28 and TRBJ1-6 for the parts outside the CDR3, the full variable domain is DVKVTQSSRYLVKRTGEKVFLECVQDMDHENMFWYRQDPGLGLRLIYFSYDVKMKEKGDIPEGYSVSREKKERFSLILESASTNQTSMYLCASTLGRGENSPLHFGNGTRLTVT.

The chain carries TRBV6-5 and TRBJ2-6; TRBD1 might be the D (6 bases). Trimming stripped 7 bases from V and 1 base from J, with 11 bases between. Germline assignment: CDR1 MNHEY and CDR2 SVGAGI. This CDR3 has 15 amino acids. The CDR3 loop is CASNKGGSGANVLTF. The CDR3 coding sequence is TGTGCCAGCAATAAAGGGGGATCTGGGGCCAACGTCCTGACTTTC.

This chain joins TRBV28 and TRBJ1-1; D is ambiguous. CDR3 length: 17 amino acids. Trimming removed 3 bases from V and 2 bases from J, with 19 bases in between. Germline V CDR1 and CDR2: MDHEN, SYDVKM. CDR3 sequence: CASSLSINLWTNTEAFF. CDR3 nucleotide sequence: TGTGCCAGCAGTTTGTCCATAAATCTTTGGACCAACACTGAAGCTTTCTTT. Filled out from reference TRBV28 and TRBJ1-1, the complete variable domain reads DVKVTQSSRYLVKRTGEKVFLECVQDMDHENMFWYRQDPGLGLRLIYFSYDVKMKEKGDIPEGYSVSREKKERFSLILESASTNQTSMYLCASSLSINLWTNTEAFFGQGTRLTVV.

This rearrangement joins TRBV5-1 to TRBJ2-1, with D perhaps TRBD2 (7 bases). V shed 0 bases and J shed 7 bases, with 11 bases lying between them. CDR3 size: 14 residues. The V gene's germline CDR1 is SGHRS and CDR2 YFSETQ. CDR3 nucleotide sequence: TGCGCCAGCAGCTTGGTGCGGGGGCATAATGAGCAGTTCTTC. As protein: CASSLVRGHNEQFF.

This clone was picked up a small number of times. The chain combines TRBV7-9 with TRBJ1-2; no clear D. This CDR3 spans 14 amino acids. Per the germline V gene, CDR1 is SEHNR and CDR2 is FQNEAQ (reference sequence). V was shortened by 6 bases and J by 4 bases, with 15 bases between the two germline ends. CDR3 region: CASSPDVGLYGYTF. In DNA form, the CDR3 reads TGTGCCAGCAGTCCCGATGTGGGCCTCTATGGCTACACCTTC. Filled out from reference TRBV7-9 and TRBJ1-2, the complete variable domain reads DTGVSQNPRHKITKRGQNVTFRCDPISEHNRLYWYRQTLGQGPEFLTYFQNEAQLEKSRLLSDRFSAERPKGSFSTLEIQRTEQGDSAMYLCASSPDVGLYGYTFGSGTRLTVV.

V is TRBV6-5 and J is TRBJ2-7; 9 positions agree with TRBD1. Trimming at V came to 0 bases and at J to 4 bases, leaving 7 bases not matched to a gene. Germline values: CDR1 MNHEY, CDR2 SVGAGI. The CDR3 has 16 residues. The CDR3 reads CASSYSIGTGMYEQYF. CDR3 coding DNA: TGTGCCAGCAGTTACTCGATCGGGACAGGGATGTACGAGCAGTACTTC.

The CDR3, as DNA: TGTGCCAGCAGCTTAACTCAGAACACTGAAGCTTTCTTT. It translates to CASSLTQNTEAFF. The chain couples TRBV7-3 to TRBJ1-1; D remains unclear. CDR3 length: 13 amino acids. Between the trimmed V and J ends, which lost 0 bases and 1 base, there was a span of 3 bases. CDR1 and CDR2 from the germline V gene are SGHTA and FQGTGA. The full variable domain, with the rest looked up from reference TRBV7-3 and TRBJ1-1, is GAGVSQTPSNKVTEKGKYVELRCDPISGHTALYWYRQSLGQGPEFLIYFQGTGAADDSGLPNDRFFAVRPEGSVSTLKIQRTERGDSAVYLCASSLTQNTEAFFGQGTRLTVV.

The V gene is TRBV5-5, the J gene TRBJ2-7; D is ambiguous. V was cut by 4 bases and J by 0 bases, with 14 bases left in between. Germline V gene lookup returns CDR1 SGHKS and CDR2 YYEKEE (reference sequence). The length of the CDR3 is 15 residues. The CDR3 DNA is TGTGCCAGCAGCCGGACGGTACATCTCTCCTACGAGCAGTACTTC. This codes for CASSRTVHLSYEQYF.

This clone was counted between two and nine times. The rearrangement joins TRBV20-1 to TRBJ2-3; 10 bases are a match to TRBD1. The CDR3 length is 18 residues. Trimming at V came to 3 bases and at J to 0 bases, leaving 12 bases not matched to a gene. CDR1 and CDR2 from the germline V gene are DFQATT and SNEGSKA (reference sequence). The CDR3: CSASGGQGILGSTDTQYF. The CDR3 bases are TGCAGTGCTAGTGGGGGACAGGGGATCTTGGGGAGCACAGATACGCAGTATTTT.

The chain uses TRBV7-3 and TRBJ2-3; tentative D call: TRBD2 (5 bases). CDR1 SGHTA and CDR2 FQGTGA come from the germline V gene. The CDR3 totals 16 residues. The germline V and J ends were trimmed by 4 bases and 0 bases, with 14 bases remaining between them. In DNA, the CDR3 is TGTGCCAGCAGCTCTCGACGTCGGGGAAGCACAGATACGCAGTATTTT. Residues: CASSSRRRGSTDTQYF.

The V call is TRBV5-1, the J call TRBJ1-4; 7 bases map to TRBD1. Trimming took 0 bases from V and 8 from J; bases not matched to a gene: 7. This CDR3 has 15 residues. The germline V gene has CDR1 SGHRS and CDR2 YFSETQ. In nucleotides, the CDR3 is TGCGCCAGCAGCTTGGCCAGGGGGGCAGGGGAAAAACTGTTTTTT. Translating it yields CASSLARGAGEKLFF.

V is TRBV28 and J is TRBJ2-3, with D possibly being TRBD1 (6 bases). Germline V CDR1 and CDR2: MDHEN, SYDVKM. Trimming removed 5 bases at V and 2 bases at J, with 11 bases between. This CDR3 has 14 amino acids. Written as DNA, the CDR3 is TGTGCCAGCAGTGAAGGGGGAAACACAGATACGCAGTATTTT. Residues: CASSEGGNTDTQYF.

The V and J genes are TRBV7-9 and TRBJ2-2; 7 bases map to TRBD2. V shed 7 bases, J shed 4 bases, and the junction held 12 bases outside the gene matches. Germline V gene sequence: CDR1 SEHNR, CDR2 FQNEAQ (reference sequence). The CDR3 sequence is 16 residues long. CDR3 DNA sequence: TGTGCCAGCACCCCCACACCTAGGGAGGGCACCGGGGAGCTGTTTTTT. Its protein product is CASTPTPREGTGELFF.

The chain's CDR3 is CASSLQASGNTIYF. CDR3 sequence (DNA): TGTGCCAGCAGCTTGCAAGCCTCTGGAAACACCATATATTTT. The chain employs TRBV7-6 and TRBJ1-3; D ambiguous. V was trimmed by 3 bases and J by 0 bases, leaving 6 bases between them. The CDR3 loop spans 14 amino acids. Germline CDR1 SGHVS, CDR2 FNYEAQ.

The chain has TRBV19 and TRBJ1-5; no clear D. Trimming pared 4 bases from V and 16 bases from J, leaving 11 bases between. CDR1 and CDR2 (germline): LNHDA, SQIVND (reference sequence). The CDR3 loop spans 10 amino acids. The CDR3 here is CASSTARLHF. In DNA, the CDR3 is TGTGCCAGTAGTACTGCGAGGCTTCATTTT.

This clone was seen a few times. V and J are TRBV18 and TRBJ1-1; 10 bases line up with TRBD1. The J segment lost 5 bases and the V segment lost 3 bases, leaving 15 bases of the junction unmatched. Germline V gene data show CDR1 as KGHSH and CDR2 as LQKENI. There are 18 residues in the CDR3. Here the CDR3 reads CASSPRDRGSNTGTEAFF. The CDR3 nucleotides read TGTGCCAGCTCACCGCGGGACAGGGGTTCGAACACTGGTACTGAAGCTTTCTTT.

The chain employs TRBV5-6 and TRBJ1-1, with TRBD1 identical over 11 bases. CDR1 SGHDT and CDR2 YYEEEE come from the germline V gene. V trimming: 4 bases; J trimming: 4 bases; junction bases outside the gene matches: 6. The CDR3 totals 15 residues. The CDR3 reads CASSAGTGGFTEAFF. CDR3 DNA: TGTGCCAGCAGCGCAGGGACAGGGGGGTTCACTGAAGCTTTCTTT.

This chain connects TRBV5-1 to TRBJ2-1; D gene uncertain. V was cut by 0 bases and J by 3 bases, with 7 bases left in between. This CDR3 has 14 residues. CDR1 and CDR2 (germline): SGHRS, YFSETQ. As DNA, the CDR3 is TGCGCCAGCAGCTTGGAGGGCAGCTACAATGAGCAGTTCTTC. This translates into CASSLEGSYNEQFF.

This CDR3 is CASSSTPGNTIYF. CDR3 DNA: TGTGCCAGCAGTTCGACGCCTGGAAACACCATATATTTT. This chain links TRBV6-5 with TRBJ1-3; no firm D call. CDR1 MNHEY and CDR2 SVGAGI come from the germline V gene. This CDR3 spans 13 amino acids. V lost 4 bases and J lost 2, with 6 bases in between.

The chain links TRBV6-5 to TRBJ1-2; no reliable D call. The length of the CDR3 is 15 residues. V was clipped by 6 bases and J by 0 bases, with 14 bases between them. From germline, CDR1 is MNHEY and CDR2 SVGAGI. DNA for the CDR3: TGTGCCAGCAGCTCCTACACTGAGACTAACTATGGCTACACCTTC. Translation gives CASSSYTETNYGYTF.

The genes are TRBV4-1 and TRBJ1-4; no firm D call. CDR1 is MGHRA, CDR2 YSYEKL, per germline. The germline V and J ends were trimmed by 0 bases and 8 bases, with 13 bases remaining between them. The CDR3 length is 15 residues. DNA for the CDR3: TGCGCCAGCAGCCAAGATAGGGAAGGCAGGGAAAAACTGTTTTTT. Its protein product is CASSQDREGREKLFF.

V gene TRBV5-1 combines with J gene TRBJ2-3; D remains ambiguous. The CDR3 consists of 15 residues. V shed 2 bases and J shed 0 bases, with 10 bases lying between them. From germline, CDR1 is SGHRS and CDR2 YFSETQ. The DNA of the CDR3 is TGCGCCAGCAGCTTTCAACCGATAAGCACAGATACGCAGTATTTT. It translates to CASSFQPISTDTQYF.